This T cell receptor beta chain was documented in a study of cytomegalovirus exposure and HLA in healthy donors. Study conclusions and caveats: Exclusion as indistinguishable affected some V segments, including TRBV6-2 and TRBV6-3.

Worth noting for this clone: What it binds is not known.

V was pared by 0 bases and J by 3 bases, with 7 bases of the junction left unmatched. Per germline, CDR1 SGHKS and CDR2 YYEKEE (reference sequence). This CDR3 is 16 amino acids long. The PCR used 60 Vbeta and 13 Jbeta primers. Sequencing used immunoSEQ multiplex PCR; TCRdb keeps in-frame clones, though not all of them. This repertoire includes 150,000 or so clones. This chain joins TRBV5-5 and TRBJ2-7; 9 nucleotides match TRBD2. Sequencing was carried out using PBMCs. The TCR sequence derives from a man in his late teens or twenties in good health and CMV-seronegative. The chain's CDR3 is CASSLGEDSGSYEQYF. The DNA for the CDR3 is TGTGCCAGCAGCTTGGGAGAGGATAGCGGGAGCTACGAGCAGTACTTC.